The next 26 T cell receptor beta chains were all read from a single sample in a study of CD8 T cells in Susac syndrome. An input of about 0.5 to 1 ug of RNA was subjected to reverse transcription using random hexamers. TCRdb itself ran the immunoSEQ multiplex PCR reads through MiXCR, one entry per CDR3 protein. This table holds about 150,000 distinct CDR3 sequences, 90% to 95% found once. What was sequenced was CD8+ T cells from PBMCs. These receptors were obtained from a human donor with multiple sclerosis.

The chain uses TRBV5-6 and TRBJ2-5; D possibly matches TRBD1 or TRBD2 (5 bases each). V was cut by 0 bases and J by 2 bases, with 14 bases left in between. The V gene's germline CDR1 is SGHDT and CDR2 YYEEEE. The CDR3 length is 16 residues. CDR3 DNA: TGTGCCAGCAGCTTGGTTGGGGACCGCACTCAAGAGACCCAGTACTTC. Its protein product is CASSLVGDRTQETQYF.

The chain links TRBV9 to TRBJ1-2; 8 bases agree with TRBD1. V lost 0 bases, J lost 8 bases, and 6 bases stayed unmatched. CDR1 is SGDLS, CDR2 YYNGEE, per germline. The CDR3 extends over 14 amino acids. The CDR3: CASSVGSGGGGYTF. The CDR3, as DNA: TGTGCCAGCAGCGTAGGCTCAGGGGGCGGCGGCTACACCTTC.

V usage is TRBV11-1 and J usage is TRBJ2-3, with TRBD2 as a possible D gene (6 bases). The length of the CDR3 is 15 residues. Trimming stripped 7 bases from V and 0 bases from J, with 14 bases between. Germline V gene lookup returns CDR1 SGHAT and CDR2 FQDESV (reference sequence). CDR3 amino acids: CASTLGLKSTDTQYF. CDR3 nucleotides: TGTGCCAGCACCCTGGGACTCAAGAGCACAGATACGCAGTATTTT.

This chain connects TRBV6-2 or TRBV6-3 to TRBJ1-1; the D is unclear. The CDR3 covers 13 residues. Per the germline V gene, CDR1 is MNHEY and CDR2 is SVGEGT. Trimming took off 6 bases at V and 1 base at J, with 9 bases between the two ends. The CDR3 protein is CASSRRENTEAFF. The CDR3 DNA reads TGTGCCAGCAGCCGGCGGGAGAACACTGAAGCTTTCTTT.

This clonotype was detected once. This rearrangement joins TRBV9 to TRBJ2-2; D could derive from TRBD1 or TRBD2 (5 bases each). Germline-derived CDR1 and CDR2 are SGDLS and YYNGEE. Trimming took 4 bases from V and 6 from J, leaving 13 bases between them. The CDR3 length is 14 residues. The CDR3 nucleotides read TGTGCCAGCAGCAAAGGATCGGGGCCCGGGGAGCTGTTTTTT. Amino acids: CASSKGSGPGELFF. Full variable domain (outside the CDR3, taken from reference TRBV9 and TRBJ2-2): DSGVTQTPKHLITATGQRVTLRCSPRSGDLSVYWYQQSLDQGLQFLIQYYNGEERAKGNILERFSAQQFPDLHSELNLSSLELGDSALYFCASSKGSGPGELFFGEGSRLTVL.

The V and J genes are TRBV29-1 and TRBJ1-2, with TRBD1 as a possible D gene (5 bases). CDR3 length: 12 amino acids. The V end was cut by 1 base, the J end by 8 bases, with 11 bases between. CDR1 is SQVTM, CDR2 ANQGSEA, per germline. For the CDR3, the DNA is TGCAGCGTTGAAGGTCGGGGGGACGGCTACACCTTC. Its protein is CSVEGRGDGYTF.

The CDR3 sequence: CSARGGPHSGPEQYF. CDR3 coding DNA: TGCAGTGCTAGGGGGGGCCCCCACTCAGGACCTGAGCAGTACTTC. V and J are TRBV20-1 and TRBJ2-7; the D call may be TRBD1 or TRBD2 (6 bases each). The CDR3 spans 15 residues. V dropped 3 bases and J dropped 7 bases, with 22 bases sitting between them. Germline values: CDR1 DFQATT, CDR2 SNEGSKA (reference sequence).

This rearrangement joins TRBV11-2 to TRBJ1-5, with 8 bases identical to TRBD1. The germline V gene encodes CDR1 SGHAT and CDR2 FQNNGV. The V gene end was trimmed by 5 bases and the J gene end by 2 bases; junction bases not matched to a gene: 11. The CDR3 is 17 residues long. The CDR3 region is CASSLGQARHGNQPQHF. CDR3 sequence (DNA): TGTGCCAGCAGCCTGGGACAGGCCCGTCATGGCAATCAGCCCCAGCATTTT. Full variable domain (rest looked up from reference TRBV11-2 and TRBJ1-5): EAGVAQSPRYKIIEKRQSVAFWCNPISGHATLYWYQQILGQGPKLLIQFQNNGVVDDSQLPKDRFSAERLKGVDSTLKIQPAKLEDSAVYLCASSLGQARHGNQPQHFGDGTRLSIL.

This chain connects TRBV15 to TRBJ1-1; no clear D gene. V gave up 5 bases and J gave up 1 base, with 14 bases separating them. Per the germline V gene, CDR1 is LNHNV and CDR2 is YYDKDF (reference sequence). The CDR3 length is 15 residues. The CDR3 region has the DNA TGTGCCACCAGCGGACCCCTGGCAGAGAACACTGAAGCTTTCTTT. It codes for CATSGPLAENTEAFF.

This clonotype was counted once. This rearrangement joins TRBV9 to TRBJ2-3; a possible D gene is TRBD2 (7 bases). Trimming shortened V by 3 bases and J by 5 bases, and 16 bases separated the two germline ends. Germline-derived CDR1 and CDR2 are SGDLS and YYNGEE. CDR3 length equals 15 residues. CDR3 DNA sequence: TGTGCCAGCAGCGCCAATGGGAGGGGGAGAGATACGCAGTATTTT. Protein: CASSANGRGRDTQYF.

For this clonotype: At one end the junction does not follow the germline gene, possibly because of a read error. The rearrangement uses TRBV9 and TRBJ2-2; 14 nucleotides line up with TRBD2. This CDR3 is 16 amino acids long. From germline, CDR1 is SGDLS and CDR2 YYNGEE. The CDR3 here is CASSGRLAGGKRELVF. The CDR3 DNA reads as TGTGCCAGCAGCGGAAGACTAGCGGGGGGGAAGCGGGAGCTGGTTTTT.

This rearrangement joins TRBV9 to TRBJ1-2; unclear D gene. Germline assignment: CDR1 SGDLS and CDR2 YYNGEE. This CDR3 comprises 15 residues. Trimming pared 3 bases from V and 2 bases from J, leaving 14 bases between. CDR3: CASSAPGSPNYGYTF. The CDR3 DNA sequence: TGTGCCAGCAGCGCACCGGGATCCCCAAACTATGGCTACACCTTC. Together with reference TRBV9 and TRBJ1-2, the CDR3 gives the full variable domain: DSGVTQTPKHLITATGQRVTLRCSPRSGDLSVYWYQQSLDQGLQFLIQYYNGEERAKGNILERFSAQQFPDLHSELNLSSLELGDSALYFCASSAPGSPNYGYTFGSGTRLTVV.

This rearrangement joins TRBV24-1 to TRBJ2-5, with 8 bases aligning to TRBD2. The V and J ends lost 3 bases and 1 base, in that order; junction bases with no gene match: 3. CDR1 is KGHDR, CDR2 SFDVKD, per germline. The CDR3 is 15 amino acids. The CDR3 DNA sequence: TGTGCCACCAGTGATGCGGGGGGACGCCAAGAGACCCAGTACTTC. Translation: CATSDAGGRQETQYF.

The rearrangement joins TRBV9 to TRBJ2-6; 9 bases map to TRBD2. This CDR3 comprises 19 residues. V was pared by 4 bases and J by 0 bases, with 11 bases of the junction left unmatched. CDR1 is SGDLS, CDR2 YYNGEE, per germline. CDR3 sequence reads: CASSSERREGVSGANVLTF. The CDR3 DNA sequence: TGTGCCAGCAGCTCCGAACGGCGGGAGGGAGTCTCTGGGGCCAACGTCCTGACTTTC.

The CDR3 region has the DNA TGTGCCAGCAGCTTAGGGGGGGTAAGCTCCTACAATGAGCAGTTCTTC. Translation: CASSLGGVSSYNEQFF. The chain employs TRBV13 and TRBJ2-1; D may match TRBD1 or TRBD2 (5 bases each). Germline V gene sequence: CDR1 PRHDT, CDR2 FYEKMQ (reference sequence). Trimming shortened V by 0 bases and J by 0 bases, and 9 bases separated the two germline ends. The CDR3 loop spans 16 amino acids.

V and J are TRBV29-1 and TRBJ2-3; TRBD1 matches 7 bases. CDR3 length equals 14 residues. The V segment lost 6 bases and the J segment 0 bases; nucleotides outside the gene matches: 6. The germline V gene encodes CDR1 SQVTM and CDR2 ANQGSEA. The chain's CDR3 is CSVEGTASTDTQYF. CDR3 nucleotides: TGCAGCGTAGAGGGGACAGCTAGCACAGATACGCAGTATTTT.

This chain uses TRBV30 with TRBJ1-1; D is perhaps TRBD1 (5 bases). The CDR3 extends over 11 amino acids. Trimming pared 5 bases from V and 10 bases from J, leaving 14 bases between. Germline loops: CDR1 GTSNPN, CDR2 SVGIG (reference sequence). The CDR3 nucleotides read TGTGCCTGGGCGGTGGGGGATGGAGCTTTCTTT. It codes for CAWAVGDGAFF.

This chain uses TRBV7-9 with TRBJ2-1, with D possibly called TRBD1 or TRBD2 (7 bases each). Trimming removed 5 bases from V and 2 bases from J, with 16 bases in between. This CDR3 is 16 amino acids long. Germline assignment: CDR1 SEHNR and CDR2 FQNEAQ (reference sequence). This CDR3 is CASSPQGGDAYNEQFF. As DNA, the CDR3 is TGTGCCAGCAGCCCTCAGGGGGGGGATGCCTACAATGAGCAGTTCTTC.

The chain links TRBV21-1 to TRBJ2-1; the D segment call TRBD2 is taken from the table without a DNA check. TRBV21-1 is a recognized pseudogene. CDR3 length: 16 amino acids. The CDR3 DNA is TGTGCCAGCAGCAGATCAGCGGGGGGCGGAAACAATGAGCAGTTCTTC. Translation gives CASSRSAGGGNNEQFF.

The chain is built from TRBV6-6 and TRBJ2-7; a weak D match, TRBD1 (5 bases). Looked up from germline, CDR1 is MNHNY and CDR2 is SVGAGI (reference sequence). The ends were cut back, 5 bases at V and 6 bases at J, with 14 bases in the middle. CDR3 size: 13 residues. CDR3 region: CASSTGVGREQYF. The CDR3 DNA reads as TGTGCCAGCAGTACAGGAGTGGGTCGCGAGCAGTACTTC.

This clonotype appeared a single time. V is TRBV5-6 and J is TRBJ2-1; no definite D call. CDR3 length: 12 amino acids. The germline V gene has CDR1 SGHDT and CDR2 YYEEEE. Trimming cost V 0 bases and J 8 bases, with 6 bases left between them. The CDR3 region has the DNA TGTGCCAGCAGCTTGGCAAAACATGAGCAGTTCTTC. Its protein product is CASSLAKHEQFF.

This chain connects TRBV5-6 to TRBJ1-5; 8 bases fit TRBD1. V shed 4 bases, J shed 3 bases, and the junction held 9 bases outside the gene matches. CDR1 is SGHDT, CDR2 YYEEEE, per germline. CDR3 length: 16 amino acids. CDR3 nucleotides: TGTGCCAGCAGCCTAAGAGGACAGGGCTTCAATCAGCCCCAGCATTTT. Protein product: CASSLRGQGFNQPQHF.

This clonotype was counted once. The V and J genes are TRBV3-1 and TRBJ2-7; D unclear. V was cut by 4 bases and J by 0 bases, with 7 bases left in between. Per germline, CDR1 LGHDT and CDR2 YNNKEL (reference sequence). The CDR3 length is 13 residues. The CDR3 DNA reads as TGTGCCAGCAGCCCAGTCCCCTCCTACGAGCAGTACTTC. Translated: CASSPVPSYEQYF.

This chain connects TRBV7-8 to TRBJ2-5; TRBD2 matches 9 bases. The CDR3 covers 16 residues. V shed 5 bases, J shed 0 bases, and the junction held 7 bases outside the gene matches. In germline, CDR1 is SGHVS, CDR2 FQNEAQ. The CDR3 is CASSPASGGYQETQYF. CDR3 DNA: TGTGCCAGCAGCCCTGCCAGCGGGGGGTACCAAGAGACCCAGTACTTC.

The chain employs TRBV9 and TRBJ2-1; a weak D match, TRBD1 (6 bases). The germline CDR1 and CDR2 sequences are SGDLS and YYNGEE. CDR3 length: 17 residues. Trimming stripped 4 bases from V and 10 bases from J, with 27 bases between. The CDR3 sequence: CASSPQAGRGKGGEQFF. The CDR3 DNA sequence: TGTGCCAGCAGCCCCCAGGCGGGTAGGGGGAAAGGCGGGGAGCAGTTCTTC.

This chain connects TRBV5-1 to TRBJ2-5, with 7 bases fitting TRBD2. The J segment lost 6 bases and the V segment lost 6 bases, leaving 8 bases of the junction unmatched. Germline values: CDR1 SGHRS, CDR2 YFSETQ. The CDR3 covers 13 residues. CDR3 DNA sequence: TGCGCCAGCATAGGCAGCGGGGTGAAGACCCAGTACTTC. This codes for CASIGSGVKTQYF.